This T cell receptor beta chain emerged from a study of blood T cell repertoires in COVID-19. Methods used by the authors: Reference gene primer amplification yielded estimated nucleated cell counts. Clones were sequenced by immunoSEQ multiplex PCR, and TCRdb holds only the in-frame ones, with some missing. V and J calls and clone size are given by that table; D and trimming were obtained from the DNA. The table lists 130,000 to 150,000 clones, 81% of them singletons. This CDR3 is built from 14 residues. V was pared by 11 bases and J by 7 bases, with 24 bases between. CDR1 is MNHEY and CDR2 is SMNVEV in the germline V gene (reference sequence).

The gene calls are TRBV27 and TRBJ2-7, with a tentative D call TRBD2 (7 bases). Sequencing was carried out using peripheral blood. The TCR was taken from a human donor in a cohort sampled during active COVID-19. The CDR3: CAAQTGGLLGEQYF. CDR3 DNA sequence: TGTGCCGCCCAAACGGGGGGCCTACTTGGGGAGCAGTACTTC.